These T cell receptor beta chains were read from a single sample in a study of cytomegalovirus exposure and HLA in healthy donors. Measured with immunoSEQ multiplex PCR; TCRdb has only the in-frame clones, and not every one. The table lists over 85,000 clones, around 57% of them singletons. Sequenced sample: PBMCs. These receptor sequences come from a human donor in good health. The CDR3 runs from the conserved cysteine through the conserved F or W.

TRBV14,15,CASSRGVLNTDTQYF
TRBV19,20,CASSIDSGLAGFPSYNEQFF
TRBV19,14,CASNTGQGVVEAFF
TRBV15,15,CATSRPGWGGQPQHF
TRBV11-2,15,CASSLYDGQVYEQYF
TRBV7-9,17,CASSLGVGLARTDTQYF
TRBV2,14,CASRPLAFGEKLFF
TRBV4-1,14,CASSQQGFTDTQYF
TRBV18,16,CASSQRMTGGPQPQHF
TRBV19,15,CASSMAAVSSYEQYF
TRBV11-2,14,CASSLGGGIYEQYF
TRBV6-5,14,CASSRGSSYNEQFF
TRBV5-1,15,CASSLIGQGDYGYTF
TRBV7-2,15,CASSRTGLASETQYF
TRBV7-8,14,CASSFGAANTEAFF
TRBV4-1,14,CASSRDRGTNEQYF
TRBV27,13,CASSSSGAYEQYF
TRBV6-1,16,CASSEPAGQNPYEQYF
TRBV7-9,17,CASSLGTGTSGTDTQYF
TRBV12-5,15,CASGQGLAVPNEQFF
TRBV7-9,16,CASRTSRAGGPETQYF
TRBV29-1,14,CSVDPGQGTYGYTF
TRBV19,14,CASFRGSGANVLTF
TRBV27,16,CASSSLLAGVGDTQYF
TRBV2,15,CASSGLAGGPDTQYF
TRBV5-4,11,CASSFMDTQYF
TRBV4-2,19,CASSQVGGQGARSSGELFF
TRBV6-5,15,CASSTSGLAGVGQFF
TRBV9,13,CASSGTSINEQYF
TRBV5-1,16,CASSSGVGVQPYEQYF
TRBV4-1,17,CASSQDWVNGGADTQYF
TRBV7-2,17,CASSRYRDRSYVPEAFF
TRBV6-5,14,CASTKAGGVYEQYF
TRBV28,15,CASRLPDRGRQPQHF
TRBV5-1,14,CASTPGGTTDTQYF
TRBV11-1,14,CASSALRDSREQYF
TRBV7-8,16,CASSPPLAGGTDTQYF
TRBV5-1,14,CASSSFGARETQYF
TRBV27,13,CASSPSYSYEQYF
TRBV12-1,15,CASSEGLRSKETQYF
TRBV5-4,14,CASSLVSPGGEAFF
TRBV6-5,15,CASRSGQLLNEKLFF
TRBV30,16,CAWSVGSDRVGQPQHF
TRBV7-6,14,CASSRGQGTYEQYF
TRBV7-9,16,CASSSPPWTGGDGYTF